The rows below give T cell receptor beta chains drawn from one sample of a study of blood T cell repertoires in COVID-19. The table came from immunoSEQ multiplex PCR; TCRdb's copy has only in-frame clones and leaves some out. The sample carries about 28,000 clones, roughly 79% recorded once. The specimen sequenced was peripheral blood. The receptors shown here come from an older man with acute or convalescent COVID-19. CDR3s include the opening cysteine and the closing phenylalanine or tryptophan. A D gene is named only where the DNA matches it firmly. Clone size appears in some rows only: once, few, many, or a class for an expanded clone.

TRBD1,TRBJ2-1,TRBV7-2,-,CASSFQTGQGQFF,TGTGCCAGCAGCTTCCAGACAGGGCAAGGTCAGTTCTTC
-,TRBJ2-7,TRBV18,-,CASSREAAFRVEQYF,TGTGCCAGCTCACGGGAAGCGGCCTTTCGGGTCGAGCAGTACTTC
TRBD1,TRBJ2-3,TRBV6-5,once,CASSYATGADTQYF,TGTGCCAGCAGTTACGCGACAGGGGCAGATACGCAGTATTTT
-,TRBJ2-2,TRBV5-8,-,CASSKDTWNTGELFF,TGTGCCAGCAGTAAGGACACCTGGAACACCGGGGAGCTGTTTTTT
-,TRBJ2-2,TRBV7-2,once,CASSLRQPGELFF,TGTGCCAGCAGCCTCCGACAGCCCGGGGAGCTGTTTTTT
-,TRBJ2-3,TRBV4-3,-,CASSQVGYPPSTQYF,TGCGCCAGCAGCCAAGTCGGGTACCCCCCCTCTACGCAGTATTTT
TRBD1,TRBJ1-3,TRBV19,-,CATAGQAYTIYF,TGTGCCACCGCGGGACAGGCATACACCATATATTTT
-,TRBJ2-1,TRBV3-1/TRBV3-2,-,CASSQEDGVNEQFF,TGTGCCAGCAGCCAGGAGGACGGGGTCAATGAGCAGTTCTTC
-,TRBJ1-5,TRBV7-6,-,CASSSRSDSNQPQHF,TGTGCCAGCAGCTCGCGCTCCGACTCCAATCAGCCCCAGCATTTT
-,TRBJ2-2,TRBV7-8,-,CASSSDSAGGELFF,TGTGCCAGCAGCTCTGACTCGGCTGGCGGGGAGCTGTTTTTT
TRBD2,TRBJ2-3,TRBV4-2,-,CASSQDVSGGPPDTQYF,TGTGCCAGCAGCCAAGACGTTAGCGGGGGGCCCCCCGATACGCAGTATTTT
-,TRBJ1-3,TRBV7-9,-,CASGQGSGNTIYF,TGTGCCAGCGGCCAGGGGTCTGGAAACACCATATATTTT
TRBD2,TRBJ2-5,TRBV6-6,-,CASRLAGVDETQYF,TGTGCCAGCAGGCTAGCGGGAGTCGACGAGACCCAGTACTTC
-,TRBJ1-1,TRBV4-3,-,CASSQGNRNTEAFF,TGCGCCAGCAGCCAAGGTAACAGAAACACTGAAGCTTTCTTT
TRBD2,TRBJ2-3,TRBV4-3,-,CASSYSEVAGGPDTQYF,TGCGCCAGCTCTTACTCCGAGGTAGCGGGGGGGCCAGATACGCAGTATTTT
TRBD2,TRBJ2-1,TRBV9,-,CASSLPGTRNEQFF,TGTGCCAGCAGCTTGCCCGGGACTAGAAATGAGCAGTTCTTC
-,TRBJ1-3,TRBV11-2,-,CASSPTGGAGNTIYF,TGTGCCAGCAGCCCCACAGGAGGGGCTGGAAACACCATATATTTT
-,TRBJ2-1,TRBV14,-,CASSQGSAAKAANYNEQFF,TGTGCCAGCAGCCAAGGGTCGGCGGCGAAAGCTGCGAATTACAATGAGCAGTTCTTC
TRBD1,TRBJ1-5,TRBV3-1/TRBV3-2,-,CASSLGTGGVQPQHF,TGTGCCAGCAGCCTCGGGACAGGGGGCGTTCAGCCCCAGCATTTT
-,TRBJ2-7,TRBV21-1,-,CASTQNDLTGLREQYF,TGTGCCAGCACCCAAAACGACTTAACAGGGTTGCGTGAGCAGTACTTC
-,TRBJ1-2,TRBV2,few,CASTLQGYDGYTF,TGTGCCAGCACCTTGCAGGGGTATGACGGCTACACCTTC
-,TRBJ2-7,TRBV7-5,-,CVRSFTGDHFSYEQYF,TGTGTCAGAAGCTTCACAGGGGACCATTTCTCCTACGAGCAGTACTTC
-,TRBJ1-1,TRBV27,-,CASSLSDKNTEAFF,TGTGCCAGCAGTTTATCGGACAAGAACACTGAAGCTTTCTTT
-,TRBJ1-5,TRBV5-1,-,CASSLQENQPQHF,TGCGCCAGCAGCTTGCAGGAAAATCAGCCCCAGCATTTT
TRBD1,TRBJ2-7,TRBV18,-,CASSPRTGFIGNEQYF,TGTGCCAGCTCACCACGGACAGGGTTTATTGGAAACGAGCAGTACTTC
-,TRBJ2-3,TRBV11-3,-,CASSLGLPRVQYF,TGTGCCAGCAGCTTAGGTCTACCCCGGGTACAGTATTTT
TRBD1,TRBJ1-2,TRBV7-2,-,CASSLTGGDGYTF,TGTGCCAGCAGCTTAACAGGGGGCGATGGCTACACCTTC
TRBD1,TRBJ2-7,TRBV18,-,CASSPPGQLEYEQYF,TGTGCCAGCTCTCCCCCGGGACAGCTCGAATACGAGCAGTACTTC
TRBD1,TRBJ2-3,TRBV5-1,-,CASSLVTGGILADTQYF,TGCGCCAGCAGCTTGGTGACAGGGGGCATCCTGGCAGATACGCAGTATTTT
TRBD2,TRBJ2-2,TRBV28,-,CASTETGTSGLTGELFF,TGTGCCAGCACTGAAACCGGGACTAGCGGACTCACCGGGGAGCTGTTTTTT
-,TRBJ1-1,TRBV18,-,CASSPTSGSTEAFF,TGTGCCAGCTCACCCACCTCGGGGAGCACTGAAGCTTTCTTT
TRBD1,TRBJ2-2,TRBV7-7,-,CASSRDSSTGELFF,TGTGCCAGCAGTCGGGACAGTAGCACCGGGGAGCTGTTTTTT
-,TRBJ1-2,TRBV28,many,CASSLTYGYTF,TGTGCCAGCAGTTTAACTTATGGCTACACCTTC
-,TRBJ1-5,TRBV27,-,CASSLHGGKNQPQHF,TGTGCCAGCAGCTTACATGGGGGGAAGAACCAGCCCCAGCATTTT
-,TRBJ1-2,TRBV18,-,CASSPSGANYGYTF,TGTGCCAGCTCACCATCGGGGGCTAACTATGGCTACACCTTC
-,TRBJ1-2,TRBV12-3/TRBV12-4,-,CASEPVNLRGYTF,TGTGCCAGCGAGCCGGTCAACCTTCGTGGCTACACCTTC
-,TRBJ2-1,TRBV27,-,CASSWDMSSSYNEQFF,TGTGCCAGCAGTTGGGACATGTCTAGCTCCTACAATGAGCAGTTCTTC
-,TRBJ2-5,TRBV12-5,-,CANYLLGETQYF,TGTGCTAACTACTTGTTGGGAGAGACCCAGTACTTC
-,TRBJ2-1,TRBV6-2/TRBV6-3,-,CASSGGISYNEQFF,TGTGCCAGCAGTGGGGGGATATCCTACAATGAGCAGTTCTTC
-,TRBJ2-3,TRBV18,few,CASSLGGGSSSTDTQYF,TGTGCCAGCTCACTTGGTGGGGGCTCGTCAAGCACAGATACGCAGTATTTT
TRBD1,TRBJ2-7,TRBV6-2/TRBV6-3,-,CASSLRQGGPYEQYF,TGTGCCAGCAGCTTAAGACAGGGTGGCCCCTACGAGCAGTACTTC
TRBD2,TRBJ2-7,TRBV11-1,once,CASSFLAGAFYEQYF,TGTGCCAGCAGCTTTCTAGCGGGGGCGTTCTACGAGCAGTACTTC
TRBD2,TRBJ2-3,TRBV19,-,CASSWGLAGSTDTQYF,TGTGCCAGTAGCTGGGGACTAGCGGGGAGCACAGATACGCAGTATTTT
-,TRBJ1-1,TRBV2,few,CASTPTSEAFF,TGTGCCAGCACTCCGACTTCTGAAGCTTTCTTT
-,TRBJ2-1,TRBV18,-,CASSPPSSNEQFF,TGTGCCAGCTCACCACCGTCTAGCAATGAGCAGTTCTTC
-,TRBJ2-3,TRBV4-1,-,CASSQEGADTQYF,TGCGCCAGCAGCCAAGAGGGAGCAGATACGCAGTATTTT